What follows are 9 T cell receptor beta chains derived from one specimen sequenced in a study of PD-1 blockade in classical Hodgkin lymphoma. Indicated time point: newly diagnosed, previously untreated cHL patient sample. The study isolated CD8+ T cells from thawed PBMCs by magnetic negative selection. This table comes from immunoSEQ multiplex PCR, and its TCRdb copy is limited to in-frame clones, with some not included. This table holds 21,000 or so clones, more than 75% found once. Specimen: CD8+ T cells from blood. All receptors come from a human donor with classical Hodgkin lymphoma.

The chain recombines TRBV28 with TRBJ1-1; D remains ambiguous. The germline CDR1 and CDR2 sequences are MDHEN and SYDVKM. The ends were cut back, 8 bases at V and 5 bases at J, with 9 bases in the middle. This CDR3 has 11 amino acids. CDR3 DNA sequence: TGTGCCAGCGCTGTCGGTACTGAAGCTTTCTTT. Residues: CASAVGTEAFF.

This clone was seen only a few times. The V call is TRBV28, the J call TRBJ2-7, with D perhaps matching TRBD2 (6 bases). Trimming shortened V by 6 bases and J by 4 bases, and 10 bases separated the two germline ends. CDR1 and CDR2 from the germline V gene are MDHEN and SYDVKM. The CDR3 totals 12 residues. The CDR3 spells CASSYRGYEQYF. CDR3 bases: TGTGCCAGCAGCTACCGGGGGTACGAGCAGTACTTC.

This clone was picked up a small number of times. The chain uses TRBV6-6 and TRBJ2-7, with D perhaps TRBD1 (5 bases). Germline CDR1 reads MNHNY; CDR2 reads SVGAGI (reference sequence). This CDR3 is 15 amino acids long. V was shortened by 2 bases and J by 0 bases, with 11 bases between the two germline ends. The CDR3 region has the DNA TGTGCCAGCAGTTACCCACAGGTGGGCTCCTACGAGCAGTACTTC. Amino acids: CASSYPQVGSYEQYF.

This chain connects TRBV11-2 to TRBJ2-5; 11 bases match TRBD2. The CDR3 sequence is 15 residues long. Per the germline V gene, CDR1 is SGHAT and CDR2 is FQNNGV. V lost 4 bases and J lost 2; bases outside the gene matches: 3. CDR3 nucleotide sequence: TGTGCCAGCAGCTCGCTAGCGGGGGGTCAAGAGACCCAGTACTTC. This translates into CASSSLAGGQETQYF.

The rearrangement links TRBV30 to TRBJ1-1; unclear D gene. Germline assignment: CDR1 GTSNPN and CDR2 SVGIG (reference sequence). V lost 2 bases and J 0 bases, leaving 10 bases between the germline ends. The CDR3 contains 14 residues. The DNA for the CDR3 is TGTGCCTGGAGTCTCGGGGTAATGAACACTGAAGCTTTCTTT. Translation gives CAWSLGVMNTEAFF.

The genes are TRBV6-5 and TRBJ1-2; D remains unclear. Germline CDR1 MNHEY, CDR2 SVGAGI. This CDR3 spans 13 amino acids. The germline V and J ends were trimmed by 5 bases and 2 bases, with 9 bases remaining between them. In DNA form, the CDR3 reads TGTGCCAGCAGTCCGACGGTCAACTATGGCTACACCTTC. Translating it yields CASSPTVNYGYTF.

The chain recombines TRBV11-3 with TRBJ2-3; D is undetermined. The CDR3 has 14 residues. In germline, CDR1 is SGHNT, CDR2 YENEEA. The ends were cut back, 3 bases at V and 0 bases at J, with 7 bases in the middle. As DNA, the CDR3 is TGTGCCAGCAGCTTGACGGCTAGCACAGATACGCAGTATTTT. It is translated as CASSLTASTDTQYF.

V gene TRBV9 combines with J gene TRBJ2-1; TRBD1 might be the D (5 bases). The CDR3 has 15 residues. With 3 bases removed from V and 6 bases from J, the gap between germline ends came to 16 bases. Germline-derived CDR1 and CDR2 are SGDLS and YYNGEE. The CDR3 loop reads CASSAGRSTTNEQFF. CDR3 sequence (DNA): TGTGCCAGCAGCGCAGGGCGCTCCACAACCAATGAGCAGTTCTTC. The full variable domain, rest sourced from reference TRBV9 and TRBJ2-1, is DSGVTQTPKHLITATGQRVTLRCSPRSGDLSVYWYQQSLDQGLQFLIQYYNGEERAKGNILERFSAQQFPDLHSELNLSSLELGDSALYFCASSAGRSTTNEQFFGPGTRLTVL.

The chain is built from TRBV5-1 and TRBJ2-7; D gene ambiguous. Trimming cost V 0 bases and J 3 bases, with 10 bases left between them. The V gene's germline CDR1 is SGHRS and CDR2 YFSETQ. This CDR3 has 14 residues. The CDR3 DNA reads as TGCGCCAGCAGCTTGGTGCTGGCTAGCTACGAGCAGTACTTC. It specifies CASSLVLASYEQYF. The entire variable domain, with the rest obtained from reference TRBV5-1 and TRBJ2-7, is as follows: KAGVTQTPRYLIKTRGQQVTLSCSPISGHRSVSWYQQTPGQGLQFLFEYFSETQRNKGNFPGRFSGRQFSNSRSEMNVSTLELGDSALYLCASSLVLASYEQYFGPGTRLTVT.